This T cell receptor beta chain originates from a study of shared clonotypes between healthy human individuals. The investigators split CD4+ cells into a CD45RA+ naive subset and a CD45RA-negative memory subset. Clones were read by immunoSEQ multiplex PCR, and TCRdb kept only the in-frame ones, dropping some. The table records roughly 2.5 million clones, more than 90% of them present only once. Germline V gene lookup returns CDR1 MDHEN and CDR2 SYDVKM. This CDR3 comprises 14 residues. V was pared by 2 bases and J by 3 bases, with 8 bases between. The V call is TRBV28, the J call TRBJ1-5, with D unresolved. The sequenced material came from naive CD4+ T cells sorted from blood. Subset indicated: CD45RA+ positively selected. The sequence came from a man younger than 35 in good health. The CDR3 loop is CASSLSPNNQPQHF. CDR3 nucleotides: TGTGCCAGCAGTTTAAGTCCGAACAATCAGCCCCAGCATTTT.